This T cell receptor beta chain was captured in a study of beta chain features in type 1 diabetes. General study findings and limits: Type 1 diabetes patients had TCRB CDR3s that were shorter (moderately but significantly so) in all four CD4+ subsets. A closer apparent resemblance between naive, central memory and Treg TCRB repertoires was seen in patients than in healthy donors.

Sequencing targeted expressed TCRB transcripts, as all isolated RNA had been reverse transcribed. Some clones are missing from TCRdb's copy, which holds only in-frame ones; the method was immunoSEQ multiplex PCR. The sample yields about 340,000 clones, roughly 9% seen once. Per the germline V gene, CDR1 is GTSNPN and CDR2 is SVGIG (reference sequence). With 6 bases clipped from V and 2 bases from J, the junction kept 6 bases outside the gene matches. The CDR3 is 15 residues long. In the case of this clone: The antigen is undetermined.

The authors sorted CD4+ naive, central memory, regulatory and stem cell-like memory cells via CD45RO/CCR7/CD25/CD127/CD95/CD27. The receptor's source is a man aged 25-45 years with type 1 diabetes. Sequencing was done on a sample of central memory CD4+ T cells from blood. The rearrangement uses TRBV30 and TRBJ1-6; TRBD1 agrees at 8 bases. The CDR3 DNA follows: TGTGCCTGTAGGGGGGGACAGGCCTATAATTCACCCCTCCACTTT. Protein: CACRGGQAYNSPLHF.